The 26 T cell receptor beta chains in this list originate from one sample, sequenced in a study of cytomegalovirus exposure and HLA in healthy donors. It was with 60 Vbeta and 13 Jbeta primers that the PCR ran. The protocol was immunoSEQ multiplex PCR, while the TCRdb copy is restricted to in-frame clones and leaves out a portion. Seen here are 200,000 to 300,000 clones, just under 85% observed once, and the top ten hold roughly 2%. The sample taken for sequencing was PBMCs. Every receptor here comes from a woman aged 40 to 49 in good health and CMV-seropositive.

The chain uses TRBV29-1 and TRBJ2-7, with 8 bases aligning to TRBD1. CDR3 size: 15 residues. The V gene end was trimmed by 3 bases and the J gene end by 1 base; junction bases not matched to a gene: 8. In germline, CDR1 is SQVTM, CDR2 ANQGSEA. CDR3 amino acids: CSVDRRGQGSYEQYF. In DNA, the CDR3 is TGCAGCGTTGATCGGCGTGGACAGGGATCCTACGAGCAGTACTTC.

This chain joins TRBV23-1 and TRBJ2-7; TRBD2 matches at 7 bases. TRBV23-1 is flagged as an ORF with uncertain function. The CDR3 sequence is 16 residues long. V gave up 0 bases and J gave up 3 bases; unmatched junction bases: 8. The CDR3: CASSQSYLAVDYEQYF. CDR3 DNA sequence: TGCGCCAGCAGTCAATCTTACCTAGCGGTTGACTACGAGCAGTACTTC.

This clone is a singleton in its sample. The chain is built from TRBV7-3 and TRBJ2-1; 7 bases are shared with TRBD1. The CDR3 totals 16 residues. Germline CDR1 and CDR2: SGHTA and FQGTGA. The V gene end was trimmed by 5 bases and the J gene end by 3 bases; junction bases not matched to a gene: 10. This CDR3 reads CASSETNRGGYNEQFF. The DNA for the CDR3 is TGTGCCAGCAGCGAGACCAACAGGGGCGGCTACAATGAGCAGTTCTTC.

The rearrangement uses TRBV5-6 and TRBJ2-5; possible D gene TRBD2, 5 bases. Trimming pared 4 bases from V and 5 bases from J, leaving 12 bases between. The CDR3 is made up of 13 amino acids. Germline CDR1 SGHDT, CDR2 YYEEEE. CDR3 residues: CASSPGFWETQYF. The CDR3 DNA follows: TGTGCCAGCAGCCCGGGGTTCTGGGAGACCCAGTACTTC.

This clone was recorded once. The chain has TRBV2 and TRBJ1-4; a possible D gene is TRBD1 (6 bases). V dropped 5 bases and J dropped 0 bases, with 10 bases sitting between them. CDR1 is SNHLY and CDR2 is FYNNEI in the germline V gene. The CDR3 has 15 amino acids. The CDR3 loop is CASSQDSATNEKLFF. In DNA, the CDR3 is TGTGCCAGCAGTCAGGACAGTGCAACTAATGAAAAACTGTTTTTT.

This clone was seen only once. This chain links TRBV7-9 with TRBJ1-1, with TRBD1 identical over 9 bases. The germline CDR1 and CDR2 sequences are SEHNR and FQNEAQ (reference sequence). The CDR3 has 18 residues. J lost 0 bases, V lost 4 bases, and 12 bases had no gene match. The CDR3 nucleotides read TGTGCCAGCAGCTCCCCCCGTGGACAGGGGAACATGAACACTGAAGCTTTCTTT. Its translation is CASSSPRGQGNMNTEAFF.

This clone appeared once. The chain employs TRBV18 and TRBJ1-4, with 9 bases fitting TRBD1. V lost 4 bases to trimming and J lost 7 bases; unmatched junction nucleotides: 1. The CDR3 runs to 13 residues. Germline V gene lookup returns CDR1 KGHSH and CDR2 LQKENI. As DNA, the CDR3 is TGTGCCAGCTCACGACAGGGGGGTGAAAAACTGTTTTTT. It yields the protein CASSRQGGEKLFF.

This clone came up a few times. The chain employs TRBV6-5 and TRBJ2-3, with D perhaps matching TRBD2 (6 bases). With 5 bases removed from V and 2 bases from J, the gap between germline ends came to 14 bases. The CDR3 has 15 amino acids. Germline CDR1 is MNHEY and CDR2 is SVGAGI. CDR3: CASSNTGLTTDTQYF. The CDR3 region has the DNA TGTGCCAGCAGTAACACTGGACTAACCACAGATACGCAGTATTTT.

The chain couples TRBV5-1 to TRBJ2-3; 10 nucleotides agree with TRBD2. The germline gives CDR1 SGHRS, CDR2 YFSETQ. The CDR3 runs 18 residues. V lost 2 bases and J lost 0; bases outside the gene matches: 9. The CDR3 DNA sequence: TGCGCCAGCAGCTTCAGAGCGGGAGGGCTATCAAGCACAGATACGCAGTATTTT. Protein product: CASSFRAGGLSSTDTQYF.

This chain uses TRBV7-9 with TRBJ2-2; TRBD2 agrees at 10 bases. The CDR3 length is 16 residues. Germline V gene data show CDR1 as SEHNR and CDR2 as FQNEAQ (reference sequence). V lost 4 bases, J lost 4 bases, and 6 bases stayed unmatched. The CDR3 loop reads CASSSGLADLTGELFF. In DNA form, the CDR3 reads TGTGCCAGCAGCTCAGGACTAGCGGACCTCACCGGGGAGCTGTTTTTT.

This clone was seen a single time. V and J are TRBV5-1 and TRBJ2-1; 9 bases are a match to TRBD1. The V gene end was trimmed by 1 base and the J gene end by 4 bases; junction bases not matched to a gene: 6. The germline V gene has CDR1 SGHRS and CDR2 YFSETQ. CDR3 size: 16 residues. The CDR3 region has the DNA TGCGCCAGCAGCTTGTTGGGACAGGGATTGTACAATGAGCAGTTCTTC. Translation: CASSLLGQGLYNEQFF. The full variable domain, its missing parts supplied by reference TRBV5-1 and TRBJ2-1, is KAGVTQTPRYLIKTRGQQVTLSCSPISGHRSVSWYQQTPGQGLQFLFEYFSETQRNKGNFPGRFSGRQFSNSRSEMNVSTLELGDSALYLCASSLLGQGLYNEQFFGPGTRLTVL.

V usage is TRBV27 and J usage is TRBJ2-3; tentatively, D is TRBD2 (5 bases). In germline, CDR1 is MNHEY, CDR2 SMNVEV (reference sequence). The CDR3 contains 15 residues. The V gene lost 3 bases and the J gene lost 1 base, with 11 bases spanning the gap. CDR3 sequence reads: CASSFKGRGTDTQYF. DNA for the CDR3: TGTGCCAGCAGTTTTAAAGGGCGGGGCACAGATACGCAGTATTTT.

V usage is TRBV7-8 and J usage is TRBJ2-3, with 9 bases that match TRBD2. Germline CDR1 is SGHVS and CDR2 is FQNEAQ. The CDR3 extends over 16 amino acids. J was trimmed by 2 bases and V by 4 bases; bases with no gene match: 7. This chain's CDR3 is CASSWQSSGITDTQYF. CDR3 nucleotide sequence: TGTGCCAGCAGCTGGCAGTCTAGCGGGATCACAGATACGCAGTATTTT.

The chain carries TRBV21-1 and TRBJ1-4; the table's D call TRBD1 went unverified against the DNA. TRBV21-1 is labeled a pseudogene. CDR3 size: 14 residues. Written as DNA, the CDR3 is TGTGCCAGCAGCAAGGTCCCCAGGGGTGAAAAACTGTTTTTT. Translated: CASSKVPRGEKLFF.

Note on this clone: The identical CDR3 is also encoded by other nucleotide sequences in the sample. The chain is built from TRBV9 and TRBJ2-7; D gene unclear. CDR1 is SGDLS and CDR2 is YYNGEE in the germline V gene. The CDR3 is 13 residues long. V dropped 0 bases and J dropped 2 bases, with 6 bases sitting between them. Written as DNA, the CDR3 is TGTGCCAGCAGCGTAGCTTCGGCCTACGAGCAGTACTTC. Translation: CASSVASAYEQYF.

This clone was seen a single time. The CDR3 DNA is TGCGCCAGCAGCCAAGATCCCCCACTGACAGGGGCTCCGGACATTCAGTACTTC. This encodes CASSQDPPLTGAPDIQYF. V is TRBV4-3 and J is TRBJ2-4; TRBD1 agrees at 8 bases. Germline V CDR1 and CDR2: LGHNA, YSLEER. The CDR3 length is 18 residues. J was trimmed by 8 bases and V by 0 bases; bases with no gene match: 15.

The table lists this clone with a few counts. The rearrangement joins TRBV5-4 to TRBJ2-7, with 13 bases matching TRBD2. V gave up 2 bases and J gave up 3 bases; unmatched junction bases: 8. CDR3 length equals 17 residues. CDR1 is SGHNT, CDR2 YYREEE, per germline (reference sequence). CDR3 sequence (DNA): TGTGCCAGCAGCTTAGACCCGGGACTAGCGGGGTTCTACGAGCAGTACTTC. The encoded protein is CASSLDPGLAGFYEQYF.

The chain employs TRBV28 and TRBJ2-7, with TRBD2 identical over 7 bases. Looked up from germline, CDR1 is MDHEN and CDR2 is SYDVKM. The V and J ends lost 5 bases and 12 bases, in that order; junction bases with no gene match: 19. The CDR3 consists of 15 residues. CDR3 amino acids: CASSMPTSWGGSSYF. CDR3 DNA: TGTGCCAGCAGTATGCCGACTTCGTGGGGGGGAAGTTCGTACTTC.

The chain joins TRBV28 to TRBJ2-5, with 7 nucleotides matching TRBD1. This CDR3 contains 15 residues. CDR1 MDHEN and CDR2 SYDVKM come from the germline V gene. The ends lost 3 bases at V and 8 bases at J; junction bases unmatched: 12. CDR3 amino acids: CASSFRQGQGVTQYF. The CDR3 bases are TGTGCCAGCAGTTTTCGACAGGGTCAGGGGGTAACCCAGTACTTC.

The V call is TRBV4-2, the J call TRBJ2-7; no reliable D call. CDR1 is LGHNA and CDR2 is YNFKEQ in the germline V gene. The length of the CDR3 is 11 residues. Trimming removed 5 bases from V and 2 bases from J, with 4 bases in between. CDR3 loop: CASSSTYEQYF. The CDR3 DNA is TGTGCCAGCAGCTCTACCTACGAGCAGTACTTC.

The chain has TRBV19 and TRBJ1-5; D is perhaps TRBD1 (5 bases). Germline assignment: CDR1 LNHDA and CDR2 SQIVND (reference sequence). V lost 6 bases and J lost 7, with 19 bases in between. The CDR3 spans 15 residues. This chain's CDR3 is CASRRSSGGGQPQHF. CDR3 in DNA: TGTGCCAGTAGAAGAAGTTCGGGCGGGGGACAGCCCCAGCATTTT. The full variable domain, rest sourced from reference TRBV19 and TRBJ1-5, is DGGITQSPKYLFRKEGQNVTLSCEQNLNHDAMYWYRQDPGQGLRLIYYSQIVNDFQKGDIAEGYSVSREKKESFPLTVTSAQKNPTAFYLCASRRSSGGGQPQHFGDGTRLSIL.

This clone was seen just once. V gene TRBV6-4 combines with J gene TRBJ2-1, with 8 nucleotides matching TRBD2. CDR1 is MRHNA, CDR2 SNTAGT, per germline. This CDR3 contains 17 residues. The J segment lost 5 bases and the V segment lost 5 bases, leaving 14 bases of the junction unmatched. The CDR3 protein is CASSKHPGLEVDNEQFF. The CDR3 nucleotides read TGTGCCAGCAGTAAACACCCGGGACTAGAAGTTGACAATGAGCAGTTCTTC.

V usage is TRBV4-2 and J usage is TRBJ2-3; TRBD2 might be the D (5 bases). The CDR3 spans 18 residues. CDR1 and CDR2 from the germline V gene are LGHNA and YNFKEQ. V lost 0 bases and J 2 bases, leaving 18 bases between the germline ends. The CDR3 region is CASSQESGEGWDTDTQYF. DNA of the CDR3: TGTGCCAGCAGCCAAGAGTCCGGGGAAGGGTGGGACACAGATACGCAGTATTTT.

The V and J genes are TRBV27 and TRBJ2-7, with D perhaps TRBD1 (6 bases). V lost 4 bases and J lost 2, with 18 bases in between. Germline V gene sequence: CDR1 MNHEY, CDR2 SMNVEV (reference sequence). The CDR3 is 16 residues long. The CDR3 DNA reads TGTGCCAGCAGTTACCTAATTTCCGGGACACCCTACGAGCAGTACTTC. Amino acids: CASSYLISGTPYEQYF.

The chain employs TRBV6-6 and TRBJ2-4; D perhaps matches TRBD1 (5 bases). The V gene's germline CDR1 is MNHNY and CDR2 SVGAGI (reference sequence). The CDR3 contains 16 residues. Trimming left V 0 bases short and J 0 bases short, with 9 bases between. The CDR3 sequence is CASSYSQGLAKNIQYF. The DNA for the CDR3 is TGTGCCAGCAGTTACTCCCAGGGTCTAGCCAAAAACATTCAGTACTTC.

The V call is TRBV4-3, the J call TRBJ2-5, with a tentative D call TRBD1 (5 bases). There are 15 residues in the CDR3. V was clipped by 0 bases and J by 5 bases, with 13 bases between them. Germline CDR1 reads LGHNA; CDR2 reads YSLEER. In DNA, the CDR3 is TGCGCCAGCAGCCAAGATGGGCTGAAGGGGGAGACCCAGTACTTC. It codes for CASSQDGLKGETQYF.